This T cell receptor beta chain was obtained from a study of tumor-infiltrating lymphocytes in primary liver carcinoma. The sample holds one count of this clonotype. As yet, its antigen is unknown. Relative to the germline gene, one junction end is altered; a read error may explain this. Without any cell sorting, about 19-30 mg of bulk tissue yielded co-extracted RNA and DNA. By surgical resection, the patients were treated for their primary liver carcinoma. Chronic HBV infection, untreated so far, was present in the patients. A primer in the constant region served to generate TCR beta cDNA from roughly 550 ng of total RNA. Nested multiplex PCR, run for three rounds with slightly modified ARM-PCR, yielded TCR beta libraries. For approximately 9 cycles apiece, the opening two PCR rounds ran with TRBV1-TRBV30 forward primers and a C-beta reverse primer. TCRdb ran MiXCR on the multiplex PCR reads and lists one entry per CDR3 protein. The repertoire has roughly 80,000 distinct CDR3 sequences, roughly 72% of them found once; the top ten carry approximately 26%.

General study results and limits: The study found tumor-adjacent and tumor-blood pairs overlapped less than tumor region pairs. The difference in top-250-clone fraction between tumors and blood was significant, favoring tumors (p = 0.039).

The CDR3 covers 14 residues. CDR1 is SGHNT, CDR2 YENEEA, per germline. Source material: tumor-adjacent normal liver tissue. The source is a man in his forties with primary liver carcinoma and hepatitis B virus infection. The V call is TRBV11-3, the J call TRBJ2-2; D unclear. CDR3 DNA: TGTGCCAGCAGCTTAGACGCGAACACTGGGGAGCTGTTTTTT. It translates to CASSLDANTGELFF.